These 15 T cell receptor beta chains originate from one sample sequenced in a study of identical twins. TCRdb re-analysed the 5' RACE reads in MiXCR, keeping a single row per CDR3 protein. Among 500,000 to 650,000 distinct CDR3 sequences listed, more than 20% were seen once. The sample was also linked to a second study, of yellow fever vaccine responses in identical twins.

The sequenced sample was CD4+ T cells sorted from blood. The receptors shown here come from a woman in her late teens or twenties in good health.

This clonotype has ten or more counts. The chain recombines TRBV4-1 with TRBJ2-3, with D perhaps matching TRBD2 (5 bases). Trimming stripped 0 bases from V and 2 bases from J, with 12 bases between. Germline CDR1 MGHRA, CDR2 YSYEKL. The CDR3 covers 16 residues. The CDR3 loop is CASSQDLRAFTDTQYF. CDR3 nucleotides: TGCGCCAGCAGCCAAGATTTGCGGGCTTTCACAGATACGCAGTATTTT.

V is TRBV11-2 and J is TRBJ2-2, with 10 positions matching TRBD1. Trimming took 2 bases from V and 3 from J; bases not matched to a gene: 3. This CDR3 is built from 16 residues. The germline CDR1 and CDR2 sequences are SGHAT and FQNNGV. CDR3 nucleotide sequence: TGTGCCAGCAGCTTATTGGGACAGGGGCACACCGGGGAGCTGTTTTTT. It encodes CASSLLGQGHTGELFF. Based on the CDR3 plus reference TRBV11-2 and TRBJ2-2, the full variable domain is EAGVAQSPRYKIIEKRQSVAFWCNPISGHATLYWYQQILGQGPKLLIQFQNNGVVDDSQLPKDRFSAERLKGVDSTLKIQPAKLEDSAVYLCASSLLGQGHTGELFFGEGSRLTVL.

The chain uses TRBV20-1 and TRBJ2-3, with D tentatively TRBD1 or TRBD2 (5 bases each). Germline values: CDR1 DFQATT, CDR2 SNEGSKA (reference sequence). The length of the CDR3 is 14 residues. Trimming removed 7 bases from V and 1 base from J, with 15 bases in between. The CDR3 nucleotides are TGCAGTGTGACCGGGGACCGCGGCACAGATACGCAGTATTTT. Its protein product is CSVTGDRGTDTQYF.

This chain connects TRBV5-1 to TRBJ2-3; 7 positions agree with TRBD2. Trimming took 4 bases from V and 1 from J; bases not matched to a gene: 9. The length of the CDR3 is 16 residues. Germline-derived CDR1 and CDR2 are SGHRS and YFSETQ. The CDR3 reads CASSPGTTLGTDTQYF. CDR3 coding DNA: TGCGCCAGCAGCCCTGGGACTACCCTCGGCACAGATACGCAGTATTTT.

This clonotype has a handful of counts. The chain uses TRBV7-9 and TRBJ2-5; D uncertain. The CDR3 spans 13 residues. CDR1 and CDR2 (germline): SEHNR, FQNEAQ (reference sequence). Trimming took off 2 bases at V and 2 bases at J, with 6 bases between the two ends. CDR3 nucleotides: TGTGCCAGCAGCTTACGGATTCAAGAGACCCAGTACTTC. Protein product: CASSLRIQETQYF.

There are a few counts of this clonotype. The V and J genes are TRBV9 and TRBJ2-7; 10 nucleotides align to TRBD2. The germline V gene has CDR1 SGDLS and CDR2 YYNGEE. The CDR3 is 15 residues long. V lost 4 bases, J lost 2 bases, and 6 bases stayed unmatched. CDR3 sequence (DNA): TGTGCCAGCAGCAAAGGACTAGCGGATACCTACGAGCAGTACTTC. Protein: CASSKGLADTYEQYF.

V is TRBV27 and J is TRBJ1-5; D is perhaps TRBD1 (6 bases). V was clipped by 6 bases and J by 3 bases, with 15 bases between them. Germline V gene lookup returns CDR1 MNHEY and CDR2 SMNVEV (reference sequence). CDR3 length: 15 amino acids. The CDR3 nucleotides read TGTGCCAGCAGCAGAAGGGGGTTCTTCAATCAGCCCCAGCATTTT. Its protein product is CASSRRGFFNQPQHF.

The CDR3 spells CASSKRTGPTDTQYF. In DNA form, the CDR3 reads TGCGCCAGCAGCAAAAGGACAGGGCCCACAGATACGCAGTATTTT. The chain combines TRBV10-1 with TRBJ2-3; TRBD1 agrees at 8 bases. V lost 6 bases to trimming and J lost 2 bases; unmatched junction nucleotides: 7. Germline V lookup: CDR1 WNHNN, CDR2 SYGVQD (reference sequence). The CDR3 loop spans 15 amino acids.

The rearrangement uses TRBV20-1 and TRBJ2-1; D unclear. Trimming left V 2 bases short and J 3 bases short, with 8 bases between. This CDR3 has 13 amino acids. The germline V gene has CDR1 DFQATT and CDR2 SNEGSKA (reference sequence). The chain's CDR3 is CSARLDFYNEQFF. CDR3 in DNA: TGCAGTGCTAGACTCGATTTCTACAATGAGCAGTTCTTC.

The chain joins TRBV11-2 to TRBJ2-1; 12 bases align to TRBD2. Germline CDR1 reads SGHAT; CDR2 reads FQNNGV. J gave up 10 bases and V 3 bases, and 10 bases lay outside the gene matches. The CDR3 loop spans 16 amino acids. The DNA of the CDR3 is TGTGCCAGCAGCTTCCTAGCGGGAGGGACCCCAACCGAGCAGTTCTTC. Its translation: CASSFLAGGTPTEQFF. The variable domain in full, with the rest retrieved from reference TRBV11-2 and TRBJ2-1, is EAGVAQSPRYKIIEKRQSVAFWCNPISGHATLYWYQQILGQGPKLLIQFQNNGVVDDSQLPKDRFSAERLKGVDSTLKIQPAKLEDSAVYLCASSFLAGGTPTEQFFGPGTRLTVL.

This chain links TRBV28 with TRBJ2-4; 9 nucleotides agree with TRBD2. The germline V gene has CDR1 MDHEN and CDR2 SYDVKM. The CDR3 runs 17 residues. J was trimmed by 3 bases and V by 6 bases; bases with no gene match: 12. For the CDR3, the DNA is TGTGCCAGCAGACCGAGGCTAGCGGGATTTGACAAAAACATTCAGTACTTC. Translating gives CASRPRLAGFDKNIQYF.

The chain combines TRBV7-9 with TRBJ1-6, with TRBD1 matching 7 bases. The CDR3 spans 15 residues. CDR1 SEHNR and CDR2 FQNEAQ come from the germline V gene (reference sequence). The junction had 9 bases not matched to a gene; V was cut back by 3 bases and J by 10 bases. CDR3 bases: TGTGCCAGCAGCTTGACAGGGTCGGGGGGATCACCCCTCCACTTT. Translating gives CASSLTGSGGSPLHF.

The V and J genes are TRBV20-1 and TRBJ2-3, with D possibly matching TRBD2 (6 bases). CDR3 size: 13 residues. Between the trimmed V and J ends, which lost 4 bases and 1 base, there was a span of 9 bases. Germline lookup yields CDR1 DFQATT and CDR2 SNEGSKA (reference sequence). This chain's CDR3 is CSAKASGTDTQYF. The CDR3 coding sequence is TGCAGTGCTAAGGCTAGCGGCACAGATACGCAGTATTTT.

The chain carries TRBV3-1 and TRBJ2-7; D perhaps matches TRBD2 (5 bases). Trimming left V 3 bases short and J 3 bases short, with 15 bases between. Germline CDR1 reads LGHDT; CDR2 reads YNNKEL (reference sequence). CDR3 length: 15 residues. The CDR3 sequence is CASSHTGIIGYEQYF. CDR3 in DNA: TGTGCCAGCAGCCACACCGGGATAATAGGCTACGAGCAGTACTTC.

The J gene is TRBJ2-1, the V gene TRBV12-3 or TRBV12-4, with a tentative D call TRBD1 (6 bases). V was shortened by 6 bases and J by 3 bases, with 12 bases between the two germline ends. The CDR3 covers 14 residues. This chain's CDR3 is CASRGASLYNEQFF. DNA for the CDR3: TGTGCCAGCAGGGGGGCGTCCCTCTACAATGAGCAGTTCTTC.